This record concerns one T cell receptor beta chain sequence. The antigen is not known. It was at deep level that the assay was run. Generated by immunoSEQ multiplex PCR, the TCRdb table keeps only in-frame clones and is missing some. The data show more than 2,000,000 clones, around nine tenths seen once. Among the donors, all were Caucasian adults who lived in Nashville, Tennessee. The data originate from a study of shared clonotypes between healthy human individuals. Study-wide findings and caveats: Clonotype sharing among donors, it was expected, would be affected by sequencing depth. Even with large depth, rarefaction showed that sorted-subset sequencing was incomplete.

The CDR3 length is 14 residues. From germline, CDR1 is SGHNT and CDR2 YYREEE (reference sequence). Deletions cut 3 bases from V and 8 bases from J, with 15 bases between. This chain links TRBV5-4 with TRBJ2-1; D may correspond to TRBD1 or TRBD2 (6 bases each). This TCR came from a man between 18 and 29 years old in good health. The material sequenced was naive CD4+ T cells sorted from blood. Subset indicated: CD45RA+ positively selected. The CDR3 DNA sequence: TGTGCCAGCAGCTCGGGGGCAACTGTGTATGAGCAGTTCTTC. Its translation: CASSSGATVYEQFF. The whole variable domain, remainder taken from reference TRBV5-4 and TRBJ2-1, is ETGVTQSPTHLIKTRGQQVTLRCSSQSGHNTVSWYQQALGQGPQFIFQYYREEENGRGNFPPRFSGLQFPNYSSELNVNALELDDSALYLCASSSGATVYEQFFGPGTRLTVL.